The 8 T cell receptor beta chains reported below all come from one sample, sequenced in a study of OX40 agonist ivuxolimab in advanced cancers. Generated by immunoSEQ multiplex PCR, the TCRdb table keeps only in-frame clones and is missing some. The table has 120,000 or so clones, 89% seen once. The sequencing here drew on CD4+ or CD8+ T cells sorted from blood, taken in a trial of the OX40 agonist ivuxolimab. All receptors come from an adult with an advanced solid tumor such as melanoma, head and neck, liver or kidney cancer.

This chain joins TRBV19 and TRBJ1-2; 7 bases agree with TRBD1. Trimming cost V 10 bases and J 0 bases; bases outside gene matches: 14. Germline CDR1 reads LNHDA; CDR2 reads SQIVND (reference sequence). The CDR3 is 16 amino acids. CDR3 sequence: CATQSWGRGSNYGYTF. DNA of the CDR3: TGTGCCACACAGTCGTGGGGCAGGGGGTCTAACTATGGCTACACCTTC.

The chain recombines TRBV2 with TRBJ1-5, with TRBD1 identical over 7 bases. This CDR3 contains 15 residues. The trim removed 5 bases at V and 6 bases at J, leaving 10 bases unmatched. Germline CDR1 is SNHLY and CDR2 is FYNNEI. This CDR3 reads CASSQEGAAGQPQHF. The CDR3 bases are TGTGCCAGCAGTCAGGAGGGGGCAGCAGGTCAGCCCCAGCATTTT.

This clone was observed once. The rearrangement uses TRBV5-8 and TRBJ2-1; TRBD1 matches at 8 bases. Germline V gene sequence: CDR1 SGHTS, CDR2 YDEGEE. V was clipped by 3 bases and J by 7 bases; unmatched bases: 3. The CDR3 totals 13 residues. CDR3: CASSWDRRNEQFF. CDR3 in DNA: TGTGCCAGCAGCTGGGACAGGCGGAATGAGCAGTTCTTC.

The rearrangement links TRBV5-6 to TRBJ1-3; D not resolved. The V and J ends lost 1 base and 1 base respectively, with 6 bases between them. CDR1 is SGHDT, CDR2 YYEEEE, per germline. There are 14 residues in the CDR3. The CDR3 loop is CASSLRGSGNTIYF. Here the CDR3 DNA reads TGTGCCAGCAGCTTGCGGGGATCTGGAAACACCATATATTTT.

In its sample, this clone was seen a few times. This chain connects TRBV28 to TRBJ2-1; 7 bases match TRBD1. This CDR3 contains 14 residues. Per the germline V gene, CDR1 is MDHEN and CDR2 is SYDVKM. V lost 8 bases and J lost 4; bases outside the gene matches: 8. This chain's CDR3 is CASRSGTEYNEQFF. The CDR3 nucleotides read TGTGCCAGCCGATCCGGGACAGAATACAATGAGCAGTTCTTC. Drawing the rest from reference TRBV28 and TRBJ2-1, the complete variable domain is DVKVTQSSRYLVKRTGEKVFLECVQDMDHENMFWYRQDPGLGLRLIYFSYDVKMKEKGDIPEGYSVSREKKERFSLILESASTNQTSMYLCASRSGTEYNEQFFGPGTRLTVL.

Here the CDR3 reads CASSLGPDSYEQYF. In nucleotides, the CDR3 is TGCGCCAGCAGCTTGGGACCCGACTCCTACGAGCAGTACTTC. The V gene is TRBV5-1, the J gene TRBJ2-7; D is undetermined. This CDR3 has 14 residues. Trimming left V 0 bases short and J 0 bases short, with 7 bases between. Germline assignment: CDR1 SGHRS and CDR2 YFSETQ.

The J gene is TRBJ2-7, the V gene TRBV5-1, with 8 bases identical to TRBD2. In germline, CDR1 is SGHRS, CDR2 YFSETQ. Trimming cost V 4 bases and J 2 bases; bases outside gene matches: 5. There are 14 residues in the CDR3. This CDR3 reads CASSRTSQAYEQYF. The CDR3 DNA is TGCGCCAGCAGCCGGACTAGCCAAGCCTACGAGCAGTACTTC.

This chain connects TRBV9 to TRBJ2-5, with 15 bases lining up with TRBD2. The trim removed 4 bases at V and 0 bases at J, leaving 10 bases unmatched. Germline CDR1 SGDLS, CDR2 YYNGEE. The CDR3 covers 19 residues. The chain's CDR3 is CASSSRPGLAGGNQETQYF. CDR3 nucleotide sequence: TGTGCCAGCAGCTCCAGGCCGGGACTAGCGGGAGGTAACCAAGAGACCCAGTACTTC.